A selection of T cell receptor beta chains follows, all from one sample in a study of cytomegalovirus exposure and HLA in healthy donors. Method: immunoSEQ multiplex PCR; TCRdb's copy keeps in-frame clones and lacks some. The data contain tens of thousands of clones, about 70% of them singletons. Sequencing was carried out using PBMCs. These receptors were taken from a man aged 25-45 years in good health and CMV-seronegative. The CDR3 runs from the conserved cysteine through the conserved F or W. A D gene is named only where the DNA matches it firmly. Size values are once, few and many counts, or a class for expanded clones, and some rows have none.

d_gene: .
abundance: few
v_gene: TRBV12-5
j_gene: TRBJ1-4
CDR3aa: CASGLGVGGGSNEKLFF
CDR3nt: TGTGCTAGTGGTTTGGGGGTTGGGGGGGGGTCTAATGAAAAACTGTTTTTT

d_gene: TRBD2
abundance: .
v_gene: TRBV7-3
j_gene: TRBJ2-5
CDR3aa: CASSLIGSGGQGKRTQYF
CDR3nt: TGTGCCAGCAGCTTAATTGGTAGCGGGGGGCAGGGGAAAAGGACCCAGTACTTC

d_gene: .
abundance: once
v_gene: TRBV19
j_gene: TRBJ1-2
CDR3aa: CASSRLAAYGYTF
CDR3nt: TGTGCCAGTAGCCGTTTGGCGGCCTATGGCTACACCTTC

d_gene: .
abundance: .
v_gene: TRBV2
j_gene: TRBJ2-7
CDR3aa: CASSEGGASSYEQYF
CDR3nt: TGTGCCAGCAGTGAGGGGGGGGCTAGCTCCTACGAGCAGTACTTC

d_gene: .
abundance: .
v_gene: TRBV28
j_gene: TRBJ2-7
CDR3aa: CASKDISYEQYF
CDR3nt: TGTGCCAGCAAGGACATATCATACGAGCAGTACTTC

d_gene: .
abundance: .
v_gene: TRBV7-3
j_gene: TRBJ2-7
CDR3aa: CASSLSGLDYEQYF
CDR3nt: TGTGCCAGCAGTCTTAGTGGTCTAGACTACGAGCAGTACTTC

d_gene: .
abundance: .
v_gene: TRBV10-1
j_gene: TRBJ2-1
CDR3aa: CASSERLSNEQFF
CDR3nt: TGCGCCAGCAGTGAACGACTTTCCAATGAGCAGTTCTTC

d_gene: TRBD1
abundance: once
v_gene: TRBV30
j_gene: TRBJ1-5
CDR3aa: CAWKGDRGNQPQHF
CDR3nt: TGTGCCTGGAAGGGAGACAGGGGCAATCAGCCCCAGCATTTT

d_gene: .
abundance: .
v_gene: TRBV5-1
j_gene: TRBJ1-4
CDR3aa: CASSLNEKLFF
CDR3nt: TGCGCCAGCAGCCTCAATGAAAAACTGTTTTTT

d_gene: .
abundance: .
v_gene: TRBV10-3
j_gene: TRBJ1-1
CDR3aa: CAISESHSNTEAFF
CDR3nt: TGTGCCATCAGTGAGTCGCATAGTAACACTGAAGCTTTCTTT

d_gene: .
abundance: once
v_gene: TRBV6-5
j_gene: TRBJ1-1
CDR3aa: CASSYSGLGTEAFF
CDR3nt: TGTGCCAGCAGTTACTCGGGCCTTGGCACTGAAGCTTTCTTT

d_gene: .
abundance: medium-sized
v_gene: TRBV6-1
j_gene: TRBJ1-1
CDR3aa: CASSEVGGGTEAFF
CDR3nt: TGTGCCAGCAGTGAAGTGGGGGGTGGCACTGAAGCTTTCTTT

d_gene: .
abundance: .
v_gene: TRBV29-1
j_gene: TRBJ2-1
CDR3aa: CSVVSGTWVFNEQFF
CDR3nt: TGCAGCGTTGTAAGTGGGACATGGGTTTTCAATGAGCAGTTCTTC

d_gene: TRBD1
abundance: .
v_gene: TRBV6-1
j_gene: TRBJ1-5
CDR3aa: CASGDRAMVNQPQHF
CDR3nt: TGTGCCAGCGGAGACAGGGCTATGGTCAATCAGCCCCAGCATTTT

d_gene: TRBD2
abundance: .
v_gene: TRBV6-1
j_gene: TRBJ2-5
CDR3aa: CASSEAWLAGAQETQYF
CDR3nt: TGTGCCAGCAGTGAAGCATGGCTAGCGGGAGCTCAAGAGACCCAGTACTTC

d_gene: TRBD1
abundance: .
v_gene: TRBV15
j_gene: TRBJ1-2
CDR3aa: CATSALPGQGASDGYTF
CDR3nt: TGTGCCACCAGCGCACTACCGGGACAGGGGGCTAGTGATGGCTACACCTTC